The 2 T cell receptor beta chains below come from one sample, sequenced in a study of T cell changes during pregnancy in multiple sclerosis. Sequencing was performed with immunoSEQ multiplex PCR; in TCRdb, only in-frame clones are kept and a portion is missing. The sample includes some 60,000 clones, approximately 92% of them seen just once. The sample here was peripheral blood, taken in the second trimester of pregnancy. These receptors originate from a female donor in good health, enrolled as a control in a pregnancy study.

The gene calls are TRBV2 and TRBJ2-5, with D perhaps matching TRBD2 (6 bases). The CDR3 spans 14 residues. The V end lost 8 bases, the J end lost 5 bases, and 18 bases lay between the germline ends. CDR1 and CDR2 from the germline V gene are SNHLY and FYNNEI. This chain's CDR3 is CASSRWEARETQYF. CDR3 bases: TGTGCCAGCTCCCGATGGGAGGCCCGGGAGACCCAGTACTTC.

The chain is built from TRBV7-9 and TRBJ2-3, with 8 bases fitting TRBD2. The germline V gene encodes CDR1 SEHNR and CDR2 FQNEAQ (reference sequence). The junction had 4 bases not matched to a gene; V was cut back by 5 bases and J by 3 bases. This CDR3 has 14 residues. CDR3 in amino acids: CASSPGGGTDTQYF. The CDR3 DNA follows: TGTGCCAGCAGCCCCGGCGGGGGGACAGATACGCAGTATTTT.